This T cell receptor (beta chain) was observed in a study of cytomegalovirus exposure and HLA in healthy donors. Whole-study results and caveats: It was likely that a cluster of highly shared sequence variants was a sequencing artifact. A missense variant in DCLRE1C was later tied to TCR beta V- and J-gene trimming. Segments of the TCR beta V type were, in most cases, productive about 87% or about 30% of the time in an earlier analysis. Cytomegalovirus-associated status was assigned to 150 or so TCR beta chains.

Use of 60 Vbeta and 13 Jbeta primers characterized the PCR. Sequencing used immunoSEQ multiplex PCR; TCRdb keeps in-frame clones, though not all of them. The sample lists more than 65,000 clones, about 73% occurring once. With respect to this clone: Antigen: not known.

Germline trimming cut 8 bases from V and 4 bases from J; bases unmatched to any gene: 5. Per the germline V gene, CDR1 is MNHNS and CDR2 is SASEGT. The length of the CDR3 is 13 residues. The rearrangement links TRBV6-1 to TRBJ2-7, with 10 bases lining up with TRBD2. This clonotype was sampled from a woman aged 55-70 years in good health and CMV-seropositive. The source material was PBMCs. The CDR3 DNA is TGTGCCAGCCGATCTAGCGGGGGATACGAGCAGTACTTC. Translation: CASRSSGGYEQYF.